This TCR beta chain was sequenced during a study of vaccination and CD4 T cells after COVID-19. About the research overall: Sampling post-COVID took place a median 101 days after diagnosis (range 35 to 161). The control cultures got either a CEFX pool, an HIV-1 Nef pool, or no peptide at all. Timing of post-vaccine sample collection was a median around 72 days after dose two, with a range of 14 to 241.

Treatment defined: roughly 11-day PBMC culture with coronavirus spike peptide pools or control peptides (ViraFEST assay). The CDR3 has 12 residues. Trimming stripped 7 bases from V and 0 bases from J, with 5 bases between. Germline V gene sequence: CDR1 MNHNS, CDR2 SASEGT. The sample holds a few counts of this clonotype. The antigen is not known. The Oncomine TCR Beta short-read assay was what sequenced the DNA obtained from cultured CD4+ T cells. TCRdb reanalysed the PCR reads using MiXCR and keeps one entry per CDR3 protein. The table has fewer than 20,000 distinct CDR3 sequences, approximately 28% seen once.

Material: cultured CD4+ T cells from blood. The chain carries TRBV6-1 and TRBJ2-3; D is unresolved. This TCR came from a human donor with COVID-19. The CDR3 nucleotides read TGTGCCAGCAAGGGCAGCACAGATACGCAGTATTTT. Amino acids: CASKGSTDTQYF.